This T cell receptor beta chain was sequenced during a study of T cell responses to AZD1222 COVID-19 vaccine. The table came from immunoSEQ multiplex PCR; TCRdb's copy has only in-frame clones and leaves some out. Here the sample spans 130,000 to 150,000 clones, about 92% being singletons. Overall study results and limits: Vaccine-related CD4 TCRs covered spike, predominating at 160-218 and 743-854. None of the repertoires were sampled until the peak T cell response had passed.

As to this clone: The antigen remains unidentified.

The CDR3 runs to 15 residues. Germline CDR1 and CDR2: LNHDA and SQIVND (reference sequence). V lost 5 bases, J lost 4 bases, and 18 bases lay in between. Here the sequenced sample was peripheral blood, taken on day 0 of AZD1222 vaccination. V gene TRBV19 combines with J gene TRBJ2-7; D may be TRBD2 (6 bases). The receptor's source is an adult in good health. CDR3 protein: CASSPTREKVYEQYF. CDR3 DNA sequence: TGTGCCAGTAGTCCGACTAGAGAAAAGGTATACGAGCAGTACTTC.